This T cell receptor (beta chain) came from a study of cytomegalovirus exposure and HLA in healthy donors. Both 60 Vbeta primers and 13 Jbeta primers went into the PCR. TCRdb's table, derived via immunoSEQ multiplex PCR, lists solely in-frame clones and lacks some. The top ten clones hold around 5% of a sample with some 100,000 clones, roughly 70% of them seen once. Worth noting for this clone: The antigen is unknown.

Findings of the study overall: A cluster of highly shared sequence variants was likely a sequencing artifact.

This CDR3 has 15 amino acids. V trimming: 3 bases; J trimming: 4 bases; junction bases outside the gene matches: 5. Germline CDR1 reads SGDLS; CDR2 reads YYNGEE. The receptor was isolated from a woman younger than 30 in good health and CMV-seropositive. Sequencing input: PBMCs. This chain connects TRBV9 to TRBJ2-1; 9 bases map to TRBD2. CDR3 nucleotide sequence: TGTGCCAGCAGCGACCCTAGCGGGGAGTACAATGAGCAGTTCTTC. It is translated as CASSDPSGEYNEQFF. Full variable domain (outside the CDR3, taken from reference TRBV9 and TRBJ2-1): DSGVTQTPKHLITATGQRVTLRCSPRSGDLSVYWYQQSLDQGLQFLIQYYNGEERAKGNILERFSAQQFPDLHSELNLSSLELGDSALYFCASSDPSGEYNEQFFGPGTRLTVL.